This section outlines one TCR beta chain sequence together with its context. Its antigen is still unknown. Other DNA sequences within the sample encode an identical CDR3. CD45RO-negative CD8 cells positively selected for CCR7 made up the naive population, which excluded terminally differentiated effector memory CD45RA+ cells. Data came from immunoSEQ multiplex PCR; TCRdb stores just in-frame clones and leaves some out. The table lists millions of clones, about 95% of them singletons. Germline lookup yields CDR1 LNHDA and CDR2 SQIVND (reference sequence). Trimming shortened V by 3 bases and J by 2 bases, and 8 bases separated the two germline ends. CDR3 length: 13 amino acids. The data originate from a study of shared clonotypes between healthy human individuals. General study findings and limits: Rarefaction curves obtained for sorted subsets showed sequencing incomplete despite large depth. Tissue TCR repertoires likely differ from these blood-only repertoires.

This clonotype was sampled from a man between 18 and 29 years old in good health. The gene calls are TRBV19 and TRBJ2-7, with D possibly TRBD2 on 5 matching bases. The sequenced material came from naive CD8+ T cells sorted from blood. The CDR3 protein is CASSIAGAYEQYF. CDR3 sequence (DNA): TGTGCCAGTAGTATCGCGGGCGCCTACGAGCAGTACTTC.